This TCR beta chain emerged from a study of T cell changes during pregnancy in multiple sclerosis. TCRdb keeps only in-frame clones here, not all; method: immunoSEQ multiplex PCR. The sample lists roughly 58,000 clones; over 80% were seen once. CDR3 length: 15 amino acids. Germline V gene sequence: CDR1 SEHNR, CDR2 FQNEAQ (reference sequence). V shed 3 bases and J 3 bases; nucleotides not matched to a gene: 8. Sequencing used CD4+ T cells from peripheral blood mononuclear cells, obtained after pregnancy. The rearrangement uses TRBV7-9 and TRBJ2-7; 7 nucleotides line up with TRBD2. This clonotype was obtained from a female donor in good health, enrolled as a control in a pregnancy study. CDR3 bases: TGTGCCAGCAGCTTGGGAACTAGCGATTTCTACGAGCAGTACTTC. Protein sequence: CASSLGTSDFYEQYF.